This TCR beta chain was observed in a study of cytomegalovirus exposure and HLA in healthy donors (dated by TCRdb to 2016 to 2017). Turning to the overall study: An earlier analysis of roughly 500 of the donors reported roughly 300 Gb of sequence data and some 110 million unique TCR beta sequences obtained from about 200 million T cells. Genome-wide SNP genotypes for about 65% of the 666 donors were used in a later genetic analysis, which treated that subset as a discovery cohort. Roughly 5 DR-DQ haplotypes were handled as single units for association and clustering because linkage in the cohort was strong. Both class I and class II loci were covered by HLA typing, at four-digit resolution. All discovery cohort repertoires had been generated using a single sequencing platform. Of the roughly 400 genotyped donors, over 70% fell in the genetic ancestry cluster associated with self-reported Caucasian donors. In a later analysis, previously published TCR beta repertoires from more than 500 donors were re-analyzed and high-resolution HLA genotyping was added so that TCR occurrence patterns could be studied. To decide whether each TCR beta V gene segment behaved as functional or pseudogenic, an earlier analysis of some 600 of the donors relied on high-throughput TCR beta sequencing. Rather than using new phenotypic data, the later analysis identified candidate immune exposures from TCR beta sequences and from how often those sequences occurred across donors. The study profiled the T cell repertoires of 500 to 800 subjects by immunosequencing and related them to cytomegalovirus serostatus. The study combined high-throughput TCR immunosequencing, statistical association of individual TCRs with disease status, and machine learning to predict cytomegalovirus infection status. Along with the approximately 670-subject first cohort, a separate validation cohort of over a hundred different subjects was used. Among 398 genotyped donors of the cohort, an average of roughly 240,000 unique TCR beta nucleotide sequences were sequenced per donor, around 20% of them non-productive. About 280 gigabases of sequencing data and approximately 84 million unique TCR sequences were included in an early release covering around 600 HLA-typed donors. The study was designed to test whether signatures of past pathogen exposure could be identified by cataloging public T cell receptors. Donor age, sex, ethnicity and CMV serostatus were collected together with the repertoire data. Typing coverage varied by locus: roughly 629-640 donors for A, B, C, DRB1 and DQB1; roughly 510 for DQA1; over 600 for DPA1; under 490 for DPB1. General study outcomes and caveats: In vitro tests confirmed that three of the cytomegalovirus-associated TCR beta chains recognize cytomegalovirus antigens. A further reported finding was that TCR beta sequences accurately predicted the HLA-A and HLA-B alleles for most subjects in the first cohort. The sequencing pipeline was judged likely to have produced a cluster of highly shared sequence variants as a technical artifact. For the cohort, immune exposure information was limited to CMV serostatus. In a later analysis, TCR association rates were found to vary across HLA loci, with the most associated TCRs seen for DRB1 alleles and the fewest for HLA-C alleles. Because some donors lacked HLA typing at each locus, the association tests relied only on the typed subset. Roughly uniform sequencing depth across donors was assumed in presence/absence analyses, although this assumption may not hold. Linkage disequilibrium might explain the correlated functional status among segregating V segments, but an unknown experimental factor could not be ruled out. V-gene and J-gene trimming of TCR beta chains was associated with a missense DCLRE1C variant in a later genetic analysis, and the association was replicated in an independent cohort. Strong co-occurrence of HLA alleles, especially DR and DQ, made assigning TCR associations to individual alleles difficult. The 87-base-pair reads could not distinguish some IMGT-functional V segments, including TRBV6-2 and TRBV6-3, so those segments were excluded. In both the original and validation cohorts, the classifier was reported to diagnose cytomegalovirus status with high specificity and sensitivity. A later analysis found that HLA-associated TCR beta chains were more clonally expanded and had lower generation probabilities than equally common non-associated chains. In the study, some 160 TCR beta chains were listed as associated with cytomegalovirus. Over 15 rarely observed V segments, including chromosome 9 orphons, were excluded from the earlier analysis of 550 to 700 of the donors because counts were too low. In an earlier analysis of 500 to 650 of the donors, most TCR beta V segments appeared in productive rearrangements about 87% or about 30% of the time, broadly matching IMGT annotations. Specific HLA alleles were associated with some 15,000 TCR beta sequences at a false discovery rate of 0.05 in a later analysis. According to the authors, the approach could potentially be generalized to other disease states and immunological phenotypes. Several of the top co-occurrence clusters appeared to be linked to parvovirus B19, influenza, CMV and Epstein-Barr virus, according to a later analysis. Most CMV-associated TCR beta chains appeared to be HLA-restricted in a later analysis, and the HLA associations seemed to be driven largely by CMV exposure. This cohort had only TCR beta chains sequenced, and the lack of alpha or paired-chain data limited which features could be detected. In a later genetic analysis, fewer N-insertions in productive TCRs were reported among donors in an Asian-associated ancestry cluster than the roughly 700-donor mean. Across donors, most TCR sequences were observed very rarely, whereas some public TCRs were present in many individuals.

Library preparation employed the immunoSEQ multiplex PCR assay. A mixture of 60 forward primers for TCR Vbeta segments and 13 reverse primers for TCR Jbeta segments was used in the multiplex PCR. The CDR3 region of rearranged TCR beta genes was amplified from genomic DNA by a multiplex PCR assay. The Illumina HiSeq System was used to sequence the amplified TCR beta libraries as 87-base-pair reads. Concerning the study's data processing: A later analysis tallied approximately 87 million unique TCR beta chains across the 700 or so repertoires, and some 10 million of those chains were shared by two or more donors. To remove PCR and sequencing errors, raw reads were error-corrected and collapsed into unique sequences using a nearest-neighbor algorithm that merged closely related sequences. CDR3 sequences were aligned to IMGT reference sequences to assign V, D and J gene segments. Each retained sequence needed at least a six-nucleotide match to both a V gene segment and a J gene segment. A rearrangement counted as productive if the CDR3 had no stop codons and remained in frame with V and J, and every other rearrangement counted as non-productive. CDR3 was defined according to IMGT convention as the region running from the second conserved V-encoded cysteine to the conserved J-encoded phenylalanine. In an earlier analysis of approximately 590 of the donors, sequences lacking an unambiguous match to a single V gene segment were excluded. An earlier analysis of just under 600 of the donors called V segments functional above 56.7% productive rearrangements and segregating when the between-donor standard deviation exceeded 5%. A statistical classification framework was developed to diagnose cytomegalovirus status using the catalog of TCR beta chain sequences. V and J gene assignment, in a later analysis, came from comparing TCR nucleotide sequences with IMGT/GENE-DB human TR gene sequences. A later analysis assigned CDR3 sequences and most-parsimonious VDJ recombination scenarios with the TCRdist pipeline. In a later analysis, every TCR beta chain was defined by the combination of its CDR3 amino acid sequence and its V-gene family, and reads without a unique V-gene family were dropped. A later analysis removed 550 to 700 highly shared, low-generation-probability nucleotide sequences to deal with suspected cross-contamination and a sequencing artifact. A later analysis calculated a clonal expansion index for each public chain from normalized within-repertoire ranks of inferred template counts. In a later analysis, generation probabilities were computed using a VDJ recombination model fitted to out-of-frame rearrangements, and the results were checked against IGoR. In a later analysis, TCR-TCR, TCR-HLA and TCR-CMV co-occurrence was scored with hypergeometric tests, and a repertoire-size bias correction was applied to TCR pairs. To estimate false discovery rates, a later analysis permuted the HLA or CMV assignments 20 times. In a later analysis, co-occurring TCRs were grouped with DBSCAN, and TCRdist sequence similarity was added when clustering was performed within HLA-allele-positive subsets. Repertoires with fewer than 30,000 or more than 120,000 public chains, plus five repertoires with anomalous nucleotide sharing, were excluded from co-occurrence clustering. In its TCRdb copy, this immuneACCESS table keeps in-frame sequences only and misses some clones. Where compared with another copy, unresolved V genes explain less than half of these, and the others have no known cause. That table furnishes V, J and clone size, whereas the DNA furnished D and trimming. The sample table holds 110,000 to 150,000 clones, of which roughly 10% were seen once. 1.5% to 2% of the sample goes to the ten largest clones.

V is trimmed back by 2 bases and J by 6 bases, and the junction contains 7 bases that no gene match accounts for. According to the germline V gene, CDR1 reads MNHEY and CDR2 reads SVGAGI. The CDR3 sequence holds 14 residues, the cysteine and phenylalanine included. Only the CDR3 part of the read is kept: 42 bases, read in frame from the first base. A word on this clone: The clone's antigen remains unknown. No much larger clone is present one base from it, and per-base qualities are unavailable.

The cohort was made up of about 610 healthy bone marrow donors. At the time of sampling, all cohort members were nominally healthy, though unrecorded immune exposures were likely present. The donor was CMV seronegative and belonged to the group of 350 to 400 seronegative cohort members. Every donor gave a peripheral blood sample, and the peripheral blood mononuclear cells from that sample were used for TCR beta sequencing. The Qiagen DNeasy Blood Extraction Kit was used to extract genomic DNA from the blood cell samples. Sequenced: PBMCs. The TCR comes from a man between 45 and 60 years old in good health and CMV-seronegative. In this chain, TRBV6-5 is recombined with TRBJ2-7, with 7 bases matching TRBD2. The CDR3 amino acid sequence is: CASSYDGRIGEQYF. The DNA sequence is TGTGCCAGCAGTTACGACGGGAGGATCGGCGAGCAGTACTTC.